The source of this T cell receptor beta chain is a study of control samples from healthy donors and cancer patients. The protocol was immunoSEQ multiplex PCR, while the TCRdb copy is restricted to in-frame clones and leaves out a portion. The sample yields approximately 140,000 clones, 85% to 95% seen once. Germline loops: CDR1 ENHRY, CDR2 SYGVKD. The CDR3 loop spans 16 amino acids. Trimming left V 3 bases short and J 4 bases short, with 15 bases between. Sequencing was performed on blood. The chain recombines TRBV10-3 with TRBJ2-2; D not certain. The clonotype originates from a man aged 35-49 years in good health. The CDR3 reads CAISDRSTAGTGELFF. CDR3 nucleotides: TGTGCCATCAGTGATAGAAGTACAGCAGGCACCGGGGAGCTGTTTTTT.